This entry is about one TCR beta chain. This entry is derived from a study of brain T cells in children with intractable seizures. Sequenced by immunoSEQ multiplex PCR; TCRdb stores in-frame clones only, minus some. The sample lists some 76,000 clones; more than 85% were seen once. Looked up from germline, CDR1 is KGHSH and CDR2 is LQKENI. This CDR3 region has 19 residues. Trimming took off 2 bases at V and 4 bases at J, with 27 bases between the two ends. Specimen: peripheral blood, collected at surgery. The receptor was isolated from a boy younger than two with tuberous sclerosis and intractable seizures. The chain combines TRBV18 with TRBJ2-7; TRBD2 is a possible D gene (5 bases). The DNA for the CDR3 is TGTGCCAGCTCACCATCAGATCAGTCTCCTAGCAGAAGAATGTACGAGCAGTACTTC. Amino acid sequence: CASSPSDQSPSRRMYEQYF.